There are a few counts of the clone carrying this TCR beta chain. Antigen: not known. There are 13 residues in the CDR3. V was pared by 6 bases and J by 4 bases, with 12 bases between. CDR1 and CDR2 (germline): MDHEN, SYDVKM. The record originates from a study of shared clonotypes between healthy human individuals. Positive CCR7 selection of CD45RO-negative cells yielded the naive CD8 cells, and terminally differentiated effector memory CD45RA+ cells were excluded. Only in-frame clones appear in the TCRdb table, and some are missing; sequencing was by immunoSEQ multiplex PCR. The table has millions of clones, 93% seen once. Study-level findings and limits: The study found about 5% of naive CD4 clonotypes shared across several donors. Among donors, sharing of clonotypes was expected to be affected by sequencing depth.

This receptor was identified in a man aged 18-30 years in good health. Some clones in this sample may be carry-over from other donors' samples. Sequencing input: naive CD8+ T cells from PBMCs. The genes are TRBV28 and TRBJ1-1, with a possible D match to TRBD1 (6 bases). CDR3 sequence: CASRKTGGTEAFF. CDR3 DNA sequence: TGTGCCAGCAGAAAGACAGGCGGCACTGAAGCTTTCTTT.